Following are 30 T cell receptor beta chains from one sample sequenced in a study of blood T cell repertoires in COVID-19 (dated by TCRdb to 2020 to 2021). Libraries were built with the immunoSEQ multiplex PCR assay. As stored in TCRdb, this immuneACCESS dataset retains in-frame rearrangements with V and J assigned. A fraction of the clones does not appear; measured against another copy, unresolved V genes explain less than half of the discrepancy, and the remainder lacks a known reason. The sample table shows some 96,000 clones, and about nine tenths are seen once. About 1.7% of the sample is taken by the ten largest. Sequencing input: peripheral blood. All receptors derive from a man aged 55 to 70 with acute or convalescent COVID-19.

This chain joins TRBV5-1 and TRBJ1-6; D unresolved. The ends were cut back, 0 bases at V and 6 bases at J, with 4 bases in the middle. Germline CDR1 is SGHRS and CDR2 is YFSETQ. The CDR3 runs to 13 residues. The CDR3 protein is CASSLGPNSPLHF. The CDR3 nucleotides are TGCGCCAGCAGCTTGGGGCCTAATTCACCCCTCCACTTT.

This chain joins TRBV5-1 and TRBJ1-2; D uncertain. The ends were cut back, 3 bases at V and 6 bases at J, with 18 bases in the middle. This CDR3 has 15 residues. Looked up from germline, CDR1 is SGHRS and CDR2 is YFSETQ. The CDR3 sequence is CASSSSQGLANGYTF. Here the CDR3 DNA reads TGCGCCAGCAGCTCGAGCCAAGGACTGGCCAATGGCTACACCTTC.

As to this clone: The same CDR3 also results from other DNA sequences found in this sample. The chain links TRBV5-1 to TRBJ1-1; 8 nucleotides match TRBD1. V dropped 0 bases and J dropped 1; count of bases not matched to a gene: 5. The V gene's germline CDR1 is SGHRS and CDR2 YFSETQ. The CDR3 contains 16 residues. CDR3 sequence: CASSLARTGRNTEAFF. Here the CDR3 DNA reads TGCGCCAGCAGCTTGGCACGGACAGGGAGGAACACTGAAGCTTTCTTT.

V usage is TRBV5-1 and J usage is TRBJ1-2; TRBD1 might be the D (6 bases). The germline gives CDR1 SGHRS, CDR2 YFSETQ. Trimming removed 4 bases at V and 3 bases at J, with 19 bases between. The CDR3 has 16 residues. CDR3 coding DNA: TGCGCCAGCAGCCCTCGTGAGGGGGGAGGGGACTATGGCTACACCTTC. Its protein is CASSPREGGGDYGYTF.

DNA of the CDR3: TGTGCCAGCAGCCTCCGGACAGGGGGCACAGATACGCAGTATTTT. This gives the protein CASSLRTGGTDTQYF. The J gene is TRBJ2-3, the V gene TRBV3-1 (or the pseudogene TRBV3-2); TRBD1 aligns across 9 bases. V trimming: 4 bases; J trimming: 1 base; junction bases outside the gene matches: 3. Germline loops: CDR1 LGHDT, CDR2 YNNKEL (reference sequence). This CDR3 comprises 15 residues.

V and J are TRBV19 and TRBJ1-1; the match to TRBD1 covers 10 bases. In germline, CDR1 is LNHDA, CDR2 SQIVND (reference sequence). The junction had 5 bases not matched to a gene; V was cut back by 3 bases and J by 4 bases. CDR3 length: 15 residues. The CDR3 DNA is TGTGCCAGTAGTATCCATCGGGACAGGGGCACTGAAGCTTTCTTT. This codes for CASSIHRDRGTEAFF.

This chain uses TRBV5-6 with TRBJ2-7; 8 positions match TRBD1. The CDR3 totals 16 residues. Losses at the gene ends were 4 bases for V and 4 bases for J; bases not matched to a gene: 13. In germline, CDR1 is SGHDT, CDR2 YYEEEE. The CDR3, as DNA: TGTGCCAGCAGCCCCACCGGAGGACAGGGAATTTACGAGCAGTACGTC. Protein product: CASSPTGGQGIYEQYV.

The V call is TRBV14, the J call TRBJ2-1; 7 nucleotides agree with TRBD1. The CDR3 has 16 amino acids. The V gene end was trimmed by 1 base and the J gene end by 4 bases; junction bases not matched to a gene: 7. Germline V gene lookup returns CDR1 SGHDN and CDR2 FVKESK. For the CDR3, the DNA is TGTGCCAGCAGCCAAGTGGGACAGCGGACGTACAATGAGCAGTTCTTC. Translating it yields CASSQVGQRTYNEQFF.

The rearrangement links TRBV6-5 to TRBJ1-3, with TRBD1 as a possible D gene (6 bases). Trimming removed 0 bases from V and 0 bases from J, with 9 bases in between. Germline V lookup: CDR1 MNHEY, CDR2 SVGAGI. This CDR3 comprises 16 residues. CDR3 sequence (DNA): TGTGCCAGCAGTTACTCGGGGGACAACTCTGGAAACACCATATATTTT. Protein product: CASSYSGDNSGNTIYF.

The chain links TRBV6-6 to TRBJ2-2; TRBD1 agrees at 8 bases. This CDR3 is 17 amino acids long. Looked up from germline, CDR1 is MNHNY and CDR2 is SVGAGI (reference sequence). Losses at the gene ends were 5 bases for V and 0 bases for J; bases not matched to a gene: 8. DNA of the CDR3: TGTGCCAGCAGTCGGGACAGGAGGGCATCGAACACCGGGGAGCTGTTTTTT. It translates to CASSRDRRASNTGELFF.

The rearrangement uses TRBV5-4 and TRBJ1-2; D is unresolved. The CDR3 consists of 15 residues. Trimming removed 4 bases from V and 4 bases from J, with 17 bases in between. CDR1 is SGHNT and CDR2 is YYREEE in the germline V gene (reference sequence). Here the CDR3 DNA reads TGTGCCAGCAGCCCAAGGCGGGGTGCTTTCTATGGCTACACCTTC. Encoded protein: CASSPRRGAFYGYTF.

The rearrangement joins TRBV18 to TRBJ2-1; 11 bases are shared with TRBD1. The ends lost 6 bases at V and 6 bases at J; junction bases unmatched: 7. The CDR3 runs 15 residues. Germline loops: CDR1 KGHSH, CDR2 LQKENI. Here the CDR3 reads CASSADRGPRNEQFF. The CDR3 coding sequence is TGTGCCAGCTCCGCGGACAGGGGGCCCCGCAATGAGCAGTTCTTC.

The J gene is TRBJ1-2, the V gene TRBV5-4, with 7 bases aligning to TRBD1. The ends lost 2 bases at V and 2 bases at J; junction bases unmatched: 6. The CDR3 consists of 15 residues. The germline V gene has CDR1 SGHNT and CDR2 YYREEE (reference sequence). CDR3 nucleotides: TGTGCCAGCAGCTTTGGGACAGATCTAAACTATGGCTACACCTTC. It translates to CASSFGTDLNYGYTF. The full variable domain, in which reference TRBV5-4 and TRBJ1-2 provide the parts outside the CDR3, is ETGVTQSPTHLIKTRGQQVTLRCSSQSGHNTVSWYQQALGQGPQFIFQYYREEENGRGNFPPRFSGLQFPNYSSELNVNALELDDSALYLCASSFGTDLNYGYTFGSGTRLTVV.

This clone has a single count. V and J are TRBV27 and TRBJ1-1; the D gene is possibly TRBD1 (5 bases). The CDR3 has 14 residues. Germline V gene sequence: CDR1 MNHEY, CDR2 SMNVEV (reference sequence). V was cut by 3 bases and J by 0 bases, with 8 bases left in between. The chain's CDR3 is CASSFRGMNTEAFF. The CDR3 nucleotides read TGTGCCAGCAGTTTTCGGGGGATGAACACTGAAGCTTTCTTT.

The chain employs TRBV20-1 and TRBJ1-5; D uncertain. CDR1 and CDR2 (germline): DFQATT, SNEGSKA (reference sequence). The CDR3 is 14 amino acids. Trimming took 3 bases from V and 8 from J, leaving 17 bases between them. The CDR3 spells CSASTGFEGEPQHF. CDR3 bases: TGCAGTGCTAGTACGGGTTTCGAGGGTGAGCCCCAGCATTTT.

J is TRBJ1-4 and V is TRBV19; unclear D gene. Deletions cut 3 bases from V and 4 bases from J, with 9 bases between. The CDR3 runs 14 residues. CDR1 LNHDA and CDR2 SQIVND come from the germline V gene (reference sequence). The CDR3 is CASSISGGNEKLFF. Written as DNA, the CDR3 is TGTGCCAGTAGTATTTCTGGCGGTAATGAAAAACTGTTTTTT.

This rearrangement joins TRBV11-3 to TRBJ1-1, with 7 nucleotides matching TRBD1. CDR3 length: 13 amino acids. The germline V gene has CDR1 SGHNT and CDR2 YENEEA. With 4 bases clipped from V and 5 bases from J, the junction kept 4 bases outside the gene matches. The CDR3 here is CASSSTGYTEAFF. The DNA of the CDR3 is TGTGCCAGCAGCTCGACAGGGTATACTGAAGCTTTCTTT.

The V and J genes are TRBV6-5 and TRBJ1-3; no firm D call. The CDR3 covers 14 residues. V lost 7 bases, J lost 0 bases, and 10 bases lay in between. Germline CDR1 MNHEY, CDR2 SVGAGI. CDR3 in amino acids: CASKSGRSGNTIYF. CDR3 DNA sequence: TGTGCCAGCAAAAGCGGACGCTCTGGAAACACCATATATTTT.

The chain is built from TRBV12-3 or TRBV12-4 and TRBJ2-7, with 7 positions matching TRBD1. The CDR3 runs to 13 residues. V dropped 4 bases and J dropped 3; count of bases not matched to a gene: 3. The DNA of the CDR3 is TGTGCCAGCAGTTCGGGACAGCGCTACGAGCAGTACTTC. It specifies CASSSGQRYEQYF.

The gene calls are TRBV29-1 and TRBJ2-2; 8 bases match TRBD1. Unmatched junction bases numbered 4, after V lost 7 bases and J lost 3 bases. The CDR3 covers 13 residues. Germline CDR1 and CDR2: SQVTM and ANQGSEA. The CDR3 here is CSGPGQDTGELFF. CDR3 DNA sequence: TGCAGCGGTCCGGGACAGGACACCGGGGAGCTGTTTTTT.

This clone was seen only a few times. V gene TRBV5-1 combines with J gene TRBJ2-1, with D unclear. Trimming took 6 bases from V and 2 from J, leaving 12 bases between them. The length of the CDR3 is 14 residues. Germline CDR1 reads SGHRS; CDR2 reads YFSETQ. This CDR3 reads CASTRSAAYNEQFF. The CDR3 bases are TGCGCCAGCACCAGATCCGCCGCCTACAATGAGCAGTTCTTC.

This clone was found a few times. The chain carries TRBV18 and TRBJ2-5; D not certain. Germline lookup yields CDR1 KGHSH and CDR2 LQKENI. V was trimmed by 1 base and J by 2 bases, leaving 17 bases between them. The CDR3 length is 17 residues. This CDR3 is CASSPQMRSADQETQYF. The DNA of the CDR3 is TGTGCCAGCTCACCACAGATGCGATCGGCGGATCAAGAGACCCAGTACTTC.

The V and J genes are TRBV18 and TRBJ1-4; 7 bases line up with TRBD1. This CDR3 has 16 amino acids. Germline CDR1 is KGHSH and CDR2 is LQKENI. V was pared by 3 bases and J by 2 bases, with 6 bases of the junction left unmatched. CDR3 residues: CASSPQGQATNEKLFF. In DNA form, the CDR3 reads TGTGCCAGCTCACCTCAAGGACAGGCGACTAATGAAAAACTGTTTTTT.

The CDR3 region is CSVCTGGITEAFF. The CDR3 DNA is TGCAGCGTTTGCACAGGGGGCATCACTGAAGCTTTCTTT. This chain uses TRBV29-1 with TRBJ1-1, with 9 bases that match TRBD1. Germline lookup yields CDR1 SQVTM and CDR2 ANQGSEA. This CDR3 spans 13 amino acids. V lost 5 bases to trimming and J lost 4 bases; unmatched junction nucleotides: 5.

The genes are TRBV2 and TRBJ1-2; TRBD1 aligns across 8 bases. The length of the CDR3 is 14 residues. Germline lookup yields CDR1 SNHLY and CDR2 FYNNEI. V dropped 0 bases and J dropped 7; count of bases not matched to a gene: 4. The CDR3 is CASSEARTGSGYTF. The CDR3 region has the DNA TGTGCCAGCAGTGAAGCGAGGACAGGGAGTGGCTACACCTTC. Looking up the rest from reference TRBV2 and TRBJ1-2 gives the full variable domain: EPEVTQTPSHQVTQMGQEVILRCVPISNHLYFYWYRQILGQKVEFLVSFYNNEISEKSEIFDDQFSVERPDGSNFTLKIRSTKLEDSAMYFCASSEARTGSGYTFGSGTRLTVV.

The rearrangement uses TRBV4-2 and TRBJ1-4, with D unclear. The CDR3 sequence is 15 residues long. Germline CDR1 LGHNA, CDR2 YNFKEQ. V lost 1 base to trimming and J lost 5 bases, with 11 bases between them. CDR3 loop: CASSQGTVQNEKLFF. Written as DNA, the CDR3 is TGTGCCAGCAGCCAAGGAACAGTTCAAAATGAAAAACTGTTTTTT.

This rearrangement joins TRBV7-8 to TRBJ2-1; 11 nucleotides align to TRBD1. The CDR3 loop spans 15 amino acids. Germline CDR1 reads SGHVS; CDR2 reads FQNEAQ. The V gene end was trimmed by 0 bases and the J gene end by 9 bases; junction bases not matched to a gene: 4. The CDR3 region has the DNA TGTGCCAGCAGCTTAGCCGGGACAGGGGGGCGTGAGCAGTTCTTC. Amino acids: CASSLAGTGGREQFF.

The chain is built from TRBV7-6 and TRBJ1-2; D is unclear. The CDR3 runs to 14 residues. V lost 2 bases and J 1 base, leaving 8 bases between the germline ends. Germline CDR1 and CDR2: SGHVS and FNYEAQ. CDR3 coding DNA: TGTGCCAGCAGCTTAAACCAGTTTAACTATGGCTACACCTTC. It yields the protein CASSLNQFNYGYTF.

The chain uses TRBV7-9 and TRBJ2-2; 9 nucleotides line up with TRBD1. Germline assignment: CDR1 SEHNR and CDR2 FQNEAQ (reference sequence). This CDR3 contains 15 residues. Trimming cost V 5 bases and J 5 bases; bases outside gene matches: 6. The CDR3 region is CASSQGDRETGELFF. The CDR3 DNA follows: TGTGCCAGCAGCCAAGGGGACAGGGAAACCGGGGAGCTGTTTTTT.

The CDR3 reads CAWREDRPYNEQFF. The CDR3 DNA is TGTGCCTGGAGGGAAGACAGACCGTACAATGAGCAGTTCTTC. The chain recombines TRBV30 with TRBJ2-1; the D gene is possibly TRBD1 (5 bases). Trimming left V 3 bases short and J 4 bases short, with 13 bases between. Germline V CDR1 and CDR2: GTSNPN, SVGIG (reference sequence). The CDR3 runs 14 residues.